These 19 T cell receptor beta chains share one sample of origin, sequenced in a study of blood T cell repertoires in COVID-19. Generated by immunoSEQ multiplex PCR, the TCRdb table keeps only in-frame clones and is missing some. Seen here are about 260,000 clones, approximately 80% observed once, and the top ten hold around 4%. The sample was peripheral blood. Every receptor here comes from a man aged 55 to 70 with acute or convalescent COVID-19.

The genes are TRBV21-1 and TRBJ1-2. TRBV21-1 is a documented pseudogene. There are 16 residues in the CDR3. CDR3 loop: CASSKRFEGDLYGYTF. CDR3 bases: TGTGCCAGCAGCAAACGGTTCGAGGGAGACCTCTATGGCTACACCTTC.

This chain connects TRBV28 to TRBJ1-2, with D possibly TRBD1 on 5 matching bases. V shed 8 bases and J shed 3 bases, with 19 bases lying between them. This CDR3 contains 15 residues. Germline lookup yields CDR1 MDHEN and CDR2 SYDVKM. CDR3 protein: CASCHSRDSHYGYTF. The CDR3 coding sequence is TGTGCCAGCTGCCACTCCCGGGACTCCCACTATGGCTACACCTTC.

This sequence joins TRBV6-6 and TRBJ2-4; a weak D match, TRBD2 (5 bases). Germline CDR1 reads MNHNY; CDR2 reads SVGAGI (reference sequence). V dropped 0 bases and J dropped 15 bases, with 6 bases sitting between them. The CDR3 is 10 amino acids. CDR3 bases: TGTGCCAGCAGTTACTCTGGACTGTACTTC. Translation: CASSYSGLYF.

This clone showed up just once. The chain employs TRBV9 and TRBJ2-5; TRBD2 might be the D (6 bases). Trimming took 3 bases from V and 4 from J, leaving 19 bases between them. The CDR3 has 16 residues. Germline V gives CDR1 SGDLS, CDR2 YYNGEE. Here the CDR3 reads CASSAGTLKMRETQYF. CDR3 nucleotides: TGTGCCAGCAGCGCCGGGACTCTGAAGATGAGAGAGACCCAGTACTTC. The complete variable domain, with remaining parts taken from reference TRBV9 and TRBJ2-5, reads DSGVTQTPKHLITATGQRVTLRCSPRSGDLSVYWYQQSLDQGLQFLIQYYNGEERAKGNILERFSAQQFPDLHSELNLSSLELGDSALYFCASSAGTLKMRETQYFGPGTRLLVL.

For this clone: Distinct nucleotide sequences in the sample also encode this CDR3. This chain links TRBV20-1 with TRBJ1-1; maybe TRBD1 (5 bases). Germline V CDR1 and CDR2: DFQATT, SNEGSKA (reference sequence). V was cut by 3 bases and J by 5 bases, with 7 bases left in between. The CDR3 totals 11 residues. The CDR3: CSARAGTEAFF. The CDR3 nucleotides read TGCAGTGCTAGGGCAGGGACTGAAGCTTTCTTT.

The chain carries TRBV6-5 and TRBJ1-3, with a weak D call TRBD1 (6 bases). This CDR3 is 15 amino acids long. Germline CDR1 reads MNHEY; CDR2 reads SVGAGI. V gave up 8 bases and J gave up 2 bases, with 16 bases separating them. CDR3 nucleotides: TGTGCCAGCGCAAGGGTAGAGGGGGCTGGAAACACCATATATTTT. This sequence encodes CASARVEGAGNTIYF.

The V call is TRBV7-9, the J call TRBJ2-7, with D possibly TRBD1 on 6 matching bases. V lost 5 bases, J lost 0 bases, and 14 bases lay in between. CDR3 length: 15 residues. Germline values: CDR1 SEHNR, CDR2 FQNEAQ (reference sequence). The CDR3 bases are TGTGCCAGCAGCCCCTTGGGACACCGCTCCTACGAGCAGTACTTC. This codes for CASSPLGHRSYEQYF.

This chain joins TRBV10-3 and TRBJ1-6; 7 positions agree with TRBD1. J lost 4 bases, V lost 3 bases, and 6 bases had no gene match. Germline lookup yields CDR1 ENHRY and CDR2 SYGVKD. This CDR3 comprises 16 residues. The DNA of the CDR3 is TGTGCCATCAGTGATACTAACAGGGGATATAATTCACCCCTCCACTTT. Translated: CAISDTNRGYNSPLHF.

This clone occurred a few times. The chain carries TRBV12-3 or TRBV12-4 and TRBJ1-1; D perhaps matches TRBD1 (6 bases). V was shortened by 3 bases and J by 11 bases, with 13 bases between the two germline ends. This CDR3 is 12 amino acids long. In DNA form, the CDR3 reads TGTGCCAGCAGTTTTCTAGACAGGAGGGCTTTCTTT. Residues: CASSFLDRRAFF.

This clone was observed once. The chain links TRBV7-8 to TRBJ2-2, with 9 nucleotides matching TRBD2. This CDR3 is built from 19 residues. The V segment lost 1 base and the J segment 0 bases; nucleotides outside the gene matches: 9. Looked up from germline, CDR1 is SGHVS and CDR2 is FQNEAQ. CDR3 nucleotides: TGTGCCAGCAGCTTAGTCCGTGGGCTAGCGGGAACGAACACCGGGGAGCTGTTTTTT. As protein: CASSLVRGLAGTNTGELFF.

The chain carries TRBV27 and TRBJ2-2; TRBD2 is a possible D gene (6 bases). Trimming left V 2 bases short and J 4 bases short, with 11 bases between. This CDR3 is 15 amino acids long. CDR1 is MNHEY and CDR2 is SMNVEV in the germline V gene (reference sequence). The DNA of the CDR3 is TGTGCCAGCAGTTTAGCGGGAAGTCCCACCGGGGAGCTGTTTTTT. Amino acids: CASSLAGSPTGELFF.

The CDR3 DNA is TGTGCCCCGTTTAGGACTAGCGGGGGGGAGGGCACAGATACGCAGTATTTT. Translating it yields CAPFRTSGGEGTDTQYF. The V call is TRBV24-1, the J call TRBJ2-3, with 15 positions matching TRBD2. V was clipped by 12 bases and J by 1 base; unmatched bases: 10. Germline V gene data show CDR1 as KGHDR and CDR2 as SFDVKD. The CDR3 length is 17 residues.

This chain uses TRBV7-9 with TRBJ2-3; tentatively, D is TRBD2 (5 bases). V lost 6 bases, J lost 1 base, and 11 bases lay in between. CDR3 length: 14 residues. Germline values: CDR1 SEHNR, CDR2 FQNEAQ (reference sequence). In nucleotides, the CDR3 is TGTGCCAGCAGGAGGGATGTAGGCACAGATACGCAGTATTTT. This sequence encodes CASRRDVGTDTQYF.

V gene TRBV14 combines with J gene TRBJ2-3; 8 positions match TRBD1. CDR1 is SGHDN and CDR2 is FVKESK in the germline V gene. J was trimmed by 4 bases and V by 4 bases; bases with no gene match: 4. The CDR3 sequence is 14 residues long. CDR3 loop: CASSPRQGSDTQYF. The CDR3 bases are TGTGCCAGCAGCCCCCGACAGGGGTCAGATACGCAGTATTTT.

The chain couples TRBV25-1 to TRBJ2-7; D possibly corresponds to TRBD2 (7 bases). The V end lost 1 base, the J end lost 2 bases, and 18 bases lay between the germline ends. The CDR3 has 17 amino acids. Germline CDR1 MGHDK, CDR2 SYGVNS. The CDR3 is CASSEFWGGQKPYEQYF. DNA of the CDR3: TGTGCCAGCAGTGAATTTTGGGGGGGGCAAAAACCCTACGAGCAGTACTTC.

The chain couples TRBV5-5 to TRBJ1-3; TRBD1 matches 8 bases. V lost 4 bases to trimming and J lost 8 bases; unmatched junction nucleotides: 5. This CDR3 spans 13 amino acids. Germline V gene sequence: CDR1 SGHKS, CDR2 YYEKEE (reference sequence). The CDR3 nucleotides are TGTGCCAGCAGCCCGGACAGGGTAGACACCATATATTTT. Its protein is CASSPDRVDTIYF. Using reference TRBV5-5 and TRBJ1-3 for the parts outside the CDR3, the full variable domain is DAGVTQSPTHLIKTRGQQVTLRCSPISGHKSVSWYQQVLGQGPQFIFQYYEKEERGRGNFPDRFSARQFPNYSSELNVNALLLGDSALYLCASSPDRVDTIYFGEGSWLTVV.

V usage is TRBV14 and J usage is TRBJ2-1; 7 nucleotides agree with TRBD1. The germline V gene has CDR1 SGHDN and CDR2 FVKESK. The CDR3 sequence is 16 residues long. Trimming removed 0 bases from V and 3 bases from J; junction bases left unmatched: 5. The CDR3 spells CASSQETGNLYNEQFF. CDR3 nucleotide sequence: TGTGCCAGCAGCCAAGAGACAGGGAACCTCTACAATGAGCAGTTCTTC.

This clone was observed once. The chain joins TRBV19 to TRBJ1-2, with 8 bases aligning to TRBD1. V lost 5 bases to trimming and J lost 3 bases; unmatched junction nucleotides: 8. The CDR3 has 15 residues. Germline values: CDR1 LNHDA, CDR2 SQIVND (reference sequence). This CDR3 reads CASSRPSGQDYGYTF. The CDR3, as DNA: TGTGCCAGTAGTCGCCCCTCGGGACAGGACTATGGCTACACCTTC.

This clone was detected once. The chain uses TRBV18 and TRBJ2-1; the match to TRBD1 covers 9 bases. Per the germline V gene, CDR1 is KGHSH and CDR2 is LQKENI. The CDR3 contains 15 residues. The V and J ends lost 4 bases and 4 bases, in that order; junction bases with no gene match: 5. The CDR3, as DNA: TGTGCCAGCTCACGCGGGGACAGGGAATACAATGAGCAGTTCTTC. This translates into CASSRGDREYNEQFF.